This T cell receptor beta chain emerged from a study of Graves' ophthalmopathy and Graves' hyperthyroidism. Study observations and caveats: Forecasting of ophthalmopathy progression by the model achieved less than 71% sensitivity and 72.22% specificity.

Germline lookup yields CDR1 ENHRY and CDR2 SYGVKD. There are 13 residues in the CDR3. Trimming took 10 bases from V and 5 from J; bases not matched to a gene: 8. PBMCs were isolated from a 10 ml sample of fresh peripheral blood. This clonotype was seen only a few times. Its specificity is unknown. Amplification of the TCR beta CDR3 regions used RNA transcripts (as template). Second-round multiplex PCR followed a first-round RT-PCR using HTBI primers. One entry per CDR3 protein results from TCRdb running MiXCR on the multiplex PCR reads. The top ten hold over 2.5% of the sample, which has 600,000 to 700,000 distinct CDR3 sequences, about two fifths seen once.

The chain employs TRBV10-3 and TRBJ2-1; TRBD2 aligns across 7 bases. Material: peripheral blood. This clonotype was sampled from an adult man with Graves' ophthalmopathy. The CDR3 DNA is TGTGCCAGCCACGGACTAGTAAACAATGAGCAGTTCTTC. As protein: CASHGLVNNEQFF.